The sequence of this TCR beta chain was determined in a study of cytomegalovirus exposure and HLA in healthy donors. The PCR employed 60 Vbeta primers together with 13 Jbeta primers. TCRdb keeps only in-frame clones here, not all; method: immunoSEQ multiplex PCR. The sample carries 150,000 to 200,000 clones, more than 60% recorded once. Notes on this clone: Additional DNA sequences in this sample encode the identical CDR3.

Germline V gene data show CDR1 as SNHLY and CDR2 as FYNNEI. This CDR3 has 15 residues. Unmatched junction bases numbered 4, after V lost 7 bases and J lost 0 bases. Sequencing was carried out using PBMCs. This receptor was identified in a male donor in good health and CMV-seronegative. V and J are TRBV2 and TRBJ2-3; 10 bases are shared with TRBD2. CDR3 region: CASKLAGPSTDTQYF. CDR3 DNA sequence: TGTGCCAGCAAACTAGCGGGGCCCAGCACAGATACGCAGTATTTT.